One and the same sample provided the 14 T cell receptor beta chains below, sequenced in a study of identical twins. TCRdb reprocessed the 5' RACE reads via MiXCR and lists one record per CDR3 protein. The sample includes 260,000 or so distinct CDR3 sequences, approximately 7.8% of them seen just once. This sample also belongs to another study, concerning yellow fever vaccine responses in identical twins.

Specimen: CD8+ T cells sorted from blood. Receptor source: a woman aged 18-30 years in good health.

The chain couples TRBV20-1 to TRBJ2-1; 9 bases fit TRBD2. Trimming at V came to 0 bases and at J to 8 bases, leaving 8 bases not matched to a gene. Per the germline V gene, CDR1 is DFQATT and CDR2 is SNEGSKA (reference sequence). This CDR3 has 15 residues. CDR3 sequence (DNA): TGCAGTGCTAGAGAGATTAGCGGGGGTCTTTATGAGCAGTTCTTC. It encodes CSAREISGGLYEQFF.

As concerns this clonotype: A much more abundant neighbour one base away suggests this may be a read error. This chain links TRBV4-1 with TRBJ2-7; TRBD2 agrees at 13 bases. The CDR3 extends over 15 amino acids. Germline lookup yields CDR1 MGHRA and CDR2 YSYEKL. The trim removed 4 bases at V and 7 bases at J, leaving 7 bases unmatched. The CDR3 DNA reads as TGCGCCAGCAGCCTACAACTAGCGGGAGGGAGGGAGCAGTACTTC. Its translation is CASSLQLAGGREQYF.

This chain joins TRBV12-3 or TRBV12-4 and TRBJ2-2, with 9 bases that match TRBD1. The CDR3 is made up of 15 amino acids. The junction had 8 bases not matched to a gene; V was cut back by 8 bases and J by 4 bases. CDR3 sequence reads: CASGPGQGGTGELFF. Here the CDR3 DNA reads TGTGCCAGCGGGCCGGGACAGGGAGGCACCGGGGAGCTGTTTTTT.

This clonotype was seen a few times. This rearrangement joins TRBV18 to TRBJ2-2; weak D call: TRBD1 (6 bases). Germline V CDR1 and CDR2: KGHSH, LQKENI. The CDR3 is 15 amino acids. Trimming took 2 bases from V and 5 from J, leaving 12 bases between them. The CDR3 bases are TGTGCCAGCTCACCAAGGGACACCCCTACCGGGGAGCTGTTTTTT. It is translated as CASSPRDTPTGELFF.

This clonotype was picked up a small number of times. V is TRBV24-1 and J is TRBJ2-1; a weak D match, TRBD2 (6 bases). With 3 bases removed from V and 5 bases from J, the gap between germline ends came to 13 bases. The CDR3 contains 15 residues. Per the germline V gene, CDR1 is KGHDR and CDR2 is SFDVKD. CDR3 loop: CATSDRPGENNEQFF. The CDR3 nucleotides are TGTGCCACCAGTGATCGCCCGGGGGAGAACAATGAGCAGTTCTTC.

This clonotype has just a few counts. CDR3 amino acids: CASSRGVYSSYNEQFF. The CDR3, as DNA: TGTGCCAGCAGCCGAGGAGTGTATAGCTCCTACAATGAGCAGTTCTTC. V and J are TRBV7-7 and TRBJ2-1; D unresolved. The V end was cut by 5 bases, the J end by 0 bases, with 14 bases between. This CDR3 spans 16 amino acids. Germline V gives CDR1 SSHAT, CDR2 FNYEAQ (reference sequence).

The sample holds many counts of this clonotype. The chain links TRBV4-1 to TRBJ2-1; D is possibly TRBD1 (6 bases). V was cut by 0 bases and J by 4 bases, with 10 bases left in between. Germline V gives CDR1 MGHRA, CDR2 YSYEKL. CDR3 length: 15 residues. Written as DNA, the CDR3 is TGCGCCAGCAGCCAAGAAGGGGACACGTACAATGAGCAGTTCTTC. Its translation is CASSQEGDTYNEQFF.

There are a few counts of this clonotype. The chain couples TRBV3-1 to TRBJ1-1, with a possible D match to TRBD1 (6 bases). This CDR3 has 16 residues. Deletions cut 1 base from V and 4 bases from J, with 16 bases between. Per the germline V gene, CDR1 is LGHDT and CDR2 is YNNKEL (reference sequence). The CDR3 loop reads CASSQVFRGGGTEAFF. In DNA form, the CDR3 reads TGTGCCAGCAGCCAAGTGTTCAGGGGTGGTGGCACTGAAGCTTTCTTT.

This clonotype turned up a few times. The chain couples TRBV20-1 to TRBJ2-1; tentative D call: TRBD1 (6 bases). The length of the CDR3 is 13 residues. V gave up 1 base and J gave up 6 bases, with 10 bases separating them. CDR1 is DFQATT, CDR2 SNEGSKA, per germline (reference sequence). CDR3 protein: CSARALGANEQFF. The DNA for the CDR3 is TGCAGTGCTAGAGCTTTGGGGGCCAATGAGCAGTTCTTC.

A few counts support this clonotype. The rearrangement links TRBV6-4 to TRBJ1-5, with D hard to call. The CDR3 totals 16 residues. Germline V gene data show CDR1 as MRHNA and CDR2 as SNTAGT. The V gene lost 0 bases and the J gene lost 5 bases, with 14 bases spanning the gap. The CDR3 DNA is TGTGCCAGCAGTGACTCTCGGGCAGGTCGGCATCAGCCCCAGCATTTT. This sequence encodes CASSDSRAGRHQPQHF.

This clonotype has more than one count but fewer than ten. V usage is TRBV6-5 and J usage is TRBJ1-4, with 8 positions matching TRBD1. Germline CDR1 and CDR2: MNHEY and SVGAGI. The CDR3 is made up of 14 amino acids. Germline trimming cut 4 bases from V and 7 bases from J; bases unmatched to any gene: 5. The CDR3: CASSSGGTGEKLFF. The CDR3 DNA reads as TGTGCCAGCAGTTCAGGGGGCACTGGTGAAAAACTGTTTTTT.

The rearrangement joins TRBV12-3 or TRBV12-4 to TRBJ2-7; maybe TRBD2 (6 bases). This CDR3 has 14 residues. The V end was cut by 0 bases, the J end by 7 bases, with 13 bases between. The CDR3 loop reads CASSLAGWGEEQYF. The CDR3 nucleotides are TGTGCCAGCAGTTTAGCGGGATGGGGGGAGGAGCAGTACTTC.

This clonotype appeared a few times. The rearrangement uses TRBV7-6 and TRBJ1-1; no clear D gene. The CDR3 runs 11 residues. With 5 bases removed from V and 5 bases from J, the gap between germline ends came to 6 bases. Germline V lookup: CDR1 SGHVS, CDR2 FNYEAQ. The CDR3: CASSDGTEAFF. Here the CDR3 DNA reads TGTGCCAGCAGCGATGGGACTGAAGCTTTCTTT.

This clonotype was detected many times. The chain employs TRBV5-1 and TRBJ2-1; 7 bases line up with TRBD1. J lost 3 bases, V lost 3 bases, and 12 bases had no gene match. This CDR3 is built from 17 residues. CDR1 is SGHRS and CDR2 is YFSETQ in the germline V gene. The chain's CDR3 is CASSWYPGTDYYNEQFF. CDR3 nucleotides: TGCGCCAGCAGCTGGTACCCCGGGACAGATTACTACAATGAGCAGTTCTTC.